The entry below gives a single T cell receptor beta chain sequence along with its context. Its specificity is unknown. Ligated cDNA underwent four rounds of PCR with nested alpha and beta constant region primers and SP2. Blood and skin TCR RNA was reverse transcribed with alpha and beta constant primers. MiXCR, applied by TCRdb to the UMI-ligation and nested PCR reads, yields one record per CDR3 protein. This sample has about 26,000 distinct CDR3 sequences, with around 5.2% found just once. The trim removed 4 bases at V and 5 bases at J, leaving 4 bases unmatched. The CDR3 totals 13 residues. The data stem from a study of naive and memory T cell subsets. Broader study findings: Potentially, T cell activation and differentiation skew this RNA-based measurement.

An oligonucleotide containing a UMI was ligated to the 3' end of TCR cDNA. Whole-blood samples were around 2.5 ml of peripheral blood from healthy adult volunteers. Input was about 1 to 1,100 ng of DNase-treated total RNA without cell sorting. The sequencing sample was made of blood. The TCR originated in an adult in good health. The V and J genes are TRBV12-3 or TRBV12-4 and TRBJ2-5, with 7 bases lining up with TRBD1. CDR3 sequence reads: CASSYHRGETQYF. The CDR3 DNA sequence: TGTGCCAGCAGTTACCACAGGGGCGAGACCCAGTACTTC.